The 8 T cell receptor beta chains listed next were all sequenced from one sample in a study of CD8 T cells in Susac syndrome (dated by TCRdb to the late 2010s). The library relied on the immunoSEQ multiplex PCR assay. RNA was extracted using the RNeasy kit, and roughly 0.45 to 1 ug of the RNA was reverse transcribed with random hexamers. TCRdb applied fastp at Q25 and MiXCR to the public reads, then kept only in-frame beta chains. For every CDR3 protein sequence, its rows merge into one entry that carries the most common genes and DNA. The sample has roughly 180,000 distinct CDR3 sequences on record, approximately 95% of them singletons. Approximately 0.098% of the sample comes from the top ten. The sample consisted of CD4+ T cells from PBMCs. These receptors all come from a human donor in good health.

V is TRBV3-1 and J is TRBJ1-1; D perhaps matches TRBD1 (5 bases). Trimming left V 4 bases short and J 2 bases short, with 11 bases between. The CDR3 contains 14 residues. The germline CDR1 and CDR2 sequences are LGHDT and YNNKEL (reference sequence). This CDR3 reads CASSPDILNTEAFF. The CDR3 nucleotides read TGTGCCAGCAGCCCGGACATACTCAACACTGAAGCTTTCTTT.

The chain links TRBV29-1 to TRBJ1-5; TRBD1 matches 8 bases. There are 14 residues in the CDR3. V lost 4 bases and J lost 3; bases outside the gene matches: 5. Looked up from germline, CDR1 is SQVTM and CDR2 is ANQGSEA. CDR3 region: CSVASTGDNQPQHF. The CDR3 DNA follows: TGCAGCGTTGCATCGACAGGGGACAATCAGCCCCAGCATTTT.

The chain is built from TRBV27 and TRBJ1-5; 9 bases map to TRBD1. Germline CDR1 and CDR2: MNHEY and SMNVEV (reference sequence). V shed 5 bases, J shed 7 bases, and the junction held 15 bases outside the gene matches. This CDR3 comprises 17 residues. The CDR3 is CASSISGTGLGRQPQHF. The CDR3 nucleotides are TGTGCCAGCAGTATTTCCGGGACAGGGCTCGGTCGGCAGCCCCAGCATTTT.

The V gene is TRBV29-1, the J gene TRBJ2-5, with D perhaps matching TRBD2 (5 bases). Germline lookup yields CDR1 SQVTM and CDR2 ANQGSEA. The CDR3 length is 15 residues. The V end was cut by 3 bases, the J end by 2 bases, with 16 bases between. CDR3 sequence reads: CSVEDPLSDQETQYF. The CDR3 DNA follows: TGCAGCGTTGAGGACCCGCTTAGCGATCAAGAGACCCAGTACTTC.

The chain is built from TRBV7-2 and TRBJ2-6; no definite D call. Trimming shortened V by 10 bases and J by 0 bases, and 7 bases separated the two germline ends. The CDR3 consists of 13 residues. From germline, CDR1 is SGHTA and CDR2 FQGNSA. CDR3 residues: CATWYSGANVLTF. The CDR3, as DNA: TGTGCCACCTGGTACTCTGGGGCCAACGTCCTGACTTTC.

The chain links TRBV30 to TRBJ2-1, with D tentatively TRBD2 (5 bases). CDR1 is GTSNPN and CDR2 is SVGIG in the germline V gene (reference sequence). This CDR3 spans 13 amino acids. Trimming removed 3 bases from V and 0 bases from J, with 6 bases in between. The CDR3 loop is CAWREDSYNEQFF. In DNA form, the CDR3 reads TGTGCCTGGAGGGAGGACTCCTACAATGAGCAGTTCTTC.

This chain joins TRBV27 and TRBJ2-2; D perhaps matches TRBD2 (6 bases). Germline V CDR1 and CDR2: MNHEY, SMNVEV (reference sequence). This CDR3 spans 15 amino acids. V was trimmed by 4 bases and J by 5 bases, leaving 14 bases between them. The CDR3 is CASSYQSGRTGELFF. The CDR3 DNA follows: TGTGCCAGCAGTTACCAGTCAGGGAGGACCGGGGAGCTGTTTTTT.

V gene TRBV28 combines with J gene TRBJ2-6; the D is unclear. CDR3 length equals 17 residues. Germline V gives CDR1 MDHEN, CDR2 SYDVKM. The V end lost 2 bases, the J end lost 0 bases, and 11 bases lay between the germline ends. DNA of the CDR3: TGTGCCAGCAGTTTAATCGCTACGACCTCTGGGGCCAACGTCCTGACTTTC. Translation gives CASSLIATTSGANVLTF.